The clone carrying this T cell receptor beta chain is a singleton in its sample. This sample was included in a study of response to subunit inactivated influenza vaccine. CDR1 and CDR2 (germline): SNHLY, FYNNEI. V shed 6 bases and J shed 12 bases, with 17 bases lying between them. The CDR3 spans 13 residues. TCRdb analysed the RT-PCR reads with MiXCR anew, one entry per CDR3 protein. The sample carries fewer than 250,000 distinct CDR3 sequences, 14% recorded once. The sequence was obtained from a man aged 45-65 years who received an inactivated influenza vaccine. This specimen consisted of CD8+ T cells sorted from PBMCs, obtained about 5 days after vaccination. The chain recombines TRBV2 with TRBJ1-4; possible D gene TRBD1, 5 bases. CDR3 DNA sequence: TGTGCCAGCAGAGACTGGACACAGGAAGAACTGTTTTTT. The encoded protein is CASRDWTQEELFF.